Listed below are T cell receptor beta chains from one sample, sequenced in a study of CD8+CD57+ T cells in acquired aplastic anemia. From the reads, TCRdb called clonotypes with MiXCR, one entry per CDR3 protein. The table has approximately 260,000 distinct CDR3 sequences, 82% seen once. Specimen: sorted CD4+, CD8+, or CD8+CD57+ T cells (not recorded which) from PBMCs. Receptors were obtained from a human donor with aplastic anemia. Each CDR3 is given with its conserved first and last residue. D genes are given only for firm matches. Clone size, where shown, is once, few, many, or a class for clones that have expanded.

J gene | clone size | D gene | V gene | CDR3 DNA | CDR3 protein
TRBJ2-5 | . | . | TRBV20-1 | TGCAGTGCTAGGCCGGGGGCTAGCGAAAGTGAGACCCAGTACTTC | CSARPGASESETQYF
TRBJ2-1 | . | TRBD2 | TRBV15 | TGTGCCACCAGCAGGCGGGAGGGGAGGGGGTACAATGAGCAGTTCTTC | CATSRREGRGYNEQFF
TRBJ1-4 | . | . | TRBV20-1 | TGCAGTGCTAGAGACCGACAAAACCCTTATGAAAAACTGTTTTTT | CSARDRQNPYEKLFF
TRBJ2-7 | . | . | TRBV20-1 | TGCAGTGCAGAGGGACGTACCTACGAGCAGTACTTC | CSAEGRTYEQYF
TRBJ1-2 | . | . | TRBV19 | TGTGCCAGTAGTATAGATCTATCCAGGGACTATGGCTACACCTTC | CASSIDLSRDYGYTF
TRBJ2-3 | . | . | TRBV5-1 | TGCGCCAGCAGCCTAGGGGGAGGTCCACATACGCAGTATTTT | CASSLGGGPHTQYF
TRBJ2-2 | . | . | TRBV10-3 | TGTGCCATCAGGGCTTTAGACAGAGACACCGGGGAGCTGTTTTTT | CAIRALDRDTGELFF
TRBJ2-5 | once | . | TRBV7-2 | TGTGCCGGCAACGCCGCGAGGGCTGACCAGCACTTC | CAGNAARADQHF
TRBJ2-1 | many | . | TRBV7-2 | TGTGCCAGCAGCTTTACTCCGCTCGGGGAGCAGTTCTTC | CASSFTPLGEQFF
TRBJ2-5 | . | . | TRBV7-2 | TGTGCCAGCAGCTTAAAGGAAACTACAGCAATCAGCCCCTACTTC | CASSLKETTAISPYF
TRBJ2-3 | . | TRBD2 | TRBV7-8 | TGTGCCAGCAGCGAAGCGGGAGGTCATGCTCAGTATTTT | CASSEAGGHAQYF
TRBJ2-3 | . | . | TRBV7-9 | TGTGCCGGACGGGGGGCGGGCACAGCTCCGCAGTATTTT | CAGRGAGTAPQYF
TRBJ2-3 | few | TRBD2 | TRBV20-1 | TGCAGTGCTAGAGGTTGGGCGAGCGGGGGGGCCGGCACAGATACGCAGTATTTT | CSARGWASGGAGTDTQYF
TRBJ2-1 | . | . | TRBV10-3 | TGTGCCATCAGGGGGCAGGGATGGGGTCCGAGCACTGAGCCTTTCTTT | CAIRGQGWGPSTEPFF
TRBJ2-3 | . | TRBD1 | TRBV25-1 | TGTGCCAGCAGTGAAAGTCGTATAGAGGGACAGGTACCCACCACAGATACGCAGTATTTT | CASSESRIEGQVPTTDTQYF
TRBJ1-2 | many | TRBD1 | TRBV5-8 | TGTGCCAGCAGCTTAGCAGGGGGGAAAGACCCGAGTCGTGGCTACACCTTC | CASSLAGGKDPSRGYTF
TRBJ2-3 | . | . | TRBV9 | TGTGCCAGCGGGGGAGGGGGGAACGATCAGTACTTCTTT | CASGGGGNDQYFF
TRBJ2-1 | . | . | TRBV7-2 | TGTGCCAGCAGCATAGCTAGCACTAGCTCCTACGAGCAGTTCTTC | CASSIASTSSYEQFF
TRBJ2-3 | . | TRBD2 | TRBV7-2 | TGTGCCAGCAGCGTAGGACTAGCGGACACAGATACGCAGACGCAGTATTTT | CASSVGLADTDTQTQYF
TRBJ1-2 | . | . | TRBV7-9 | TGTGCCAGCAGCTGGGGGGAGGGCTCAAACTCTGGCTACACCTTC | CASSWGEGSNSGYTF
TRBJ2-1 | many | TRBD2 | TRBV27 | TGTGCCAGCAGTTTAGCGGCTAGCGGGACGAACAATGAGCAGTTCTTC | CASSLAASGTNNEQFF
TRBJ2-7 | . | TRBD2 | TRBV11-1 | TGTGCCAGCAGCTTCTCGGCGGGGGGACGCTACGAGCAGTACTTC | CASSFSAGGRYEQYF
TRBJ1-1 | few | . | TRBV7-3 | TGTGCCAGCAGCTTATCAGGCGGTGCGGAAGATGAGGCTTTCTTT | CASSLSGGAEDEAFF
TRBJ1-3 | . | . | TRBV20-1 | TGCAGTGTCTCGGATCCACACACCTATGCTGGAAACACCATATATTTT | CSVSDPHTYAGNTIYF
TRBJ2-3 | . | . | TRBV9 | TGTGCCAGCAGCGACGCAGGCACAAATAGCACAGGTTTT | CASSDAGTNSTGF
TRBJ1-4 | many | . | TRBV4-3 | TGCGCCAGCAGCCAAGACACGTTCACTAATGAAAAACTGTTTTTT | CASSQDTFTNEKLFF
TRBJ2-2 | . | TRBD1 | TRBV19 | TGTGCCAGTAGTGGGACAGGGGGGTCTTCCAGTGAGCAGTTTTTT | CASSGTGGSSSEQFF
TRBJ2-1 | . | . | TRBV2 | TGTGCCAGCAGCAGGTTGGACAGTCTCTACAATGAGGAGTTCTTC | CASSRLDSLYNEEFF
TRBJ2-1 | . | TRBD1 | TRBV6-5 | TGCGCCAGGGGCGGGACAGGGACTTCTTCCAATGAGCAGTTCTTC | CARGGTGTSSNEQFF
TRBJ2-3 | . | TRBD1 | TRBV2 | TGTGCCAGCAGTGGGGTGGGACAGAGCACAGATACGCAGTATTTT | CASSGVGQSTDTQYF
TRBJ2-7 | . | . | TRBV5-6 | TGTGCCAGCAGCCGCGTCCGGTGGGGAGATGAGCAGTACTTC | CASSRVRWGDEQYF
TRBJ1-5 | few | . | TRBV12-5 | TGTGCCAGCAGCTTAGCTTATAGCAATCAGCCCCAGCATTTT | CASSLAYSNQPQHF
TRBJ2-3 | . | TRBD2 | TRBV9 | TGTGCCAGCGGGGCCGGGGGGACTGAGGCGCAGTATTTT | CASGAGGTEAQYF
TRBJ1-1 | . | . | TRBV12-5 | TGTGCTAGTGCCTCAGATCTGACAGGGAACACTGAAGCTTTCTTT | CASASDLTGNTEAFF
TRBJ1-5 | once | . | TRBV7-9 | TGTGCCAGCAGCTTAGCCAGGGAGAACACTGAAGCTTTC | CASSLARENTEAF
TRBJ2-7 | . | . | TRBV20-1 | TGCAGCGTTGAAGTCGCCTACGAGCAGTACTTC | CSVEVAYEQYF
TRBJ2-2 | . | . | TRBV2 | TGTGCCAGCAGCGGGGTGGGTGGGGGGGGGGAGCTGTTTTTT | CASSGVGGGGELFF
TRBJ1-2 | few | . | TRBV19 | TGTGCCAGTAGTCCAGGGTCTTATGGCTACACCTTC | CASSPGSYGYTF
TRBJ2-1 | . | . | TRBV7-9 | TGTGCCAGCAGCCATCACAGAAGCGGAACGAGCACCGAGCAGTTCTTC | CASSHHRSGTSTEQFF
TRBJ2-1 | few | TRBD2 | TRBV20-1 | TGCAGTGCATGGACTAGCGGGAGCAGCAATGAGCAGTTCTTC | CSAWTSGSSNEQFF
TRBJ2-5 | . | TRBD2 | TRBV29-1 | TGCAGCGTTGTGGCTAGCGGGGTAGAGACCCAGTACTTC | CSVVASGVETQYF
TRBJ2-3 | many | . | TRBV6-6 | TGTGCCAGCAGTTATGATGTGCGGACCTTTTCTAGCACAGATACGCAGTATTTT | CASSYDVRTFSSTDTQYF
TRBJ2-3 | . | . | TRBV2 | TGTGCCAGCAGGTACACAGATACGCAGTATTTT | CASRYTDTQYF
TRBJ2-1 | . | . | TRBV29-1 | TGCAGCGTTGGCCCGGGTTTCAATGAGCAGTTCTTC | CSVGPGFNEQFF
TRBJ2-7 | . | . | TRBV12-3/TRBV12-4 | TGTGCTAGTGGTCCCCAGGGGCGTACCTACGAGCAGTACTTC | CASGPQGRTYEQYF
TRBJ2-3 | . | . | TRBV7-8 | TGTGCCAGCAGCGTAGGGGTTACTGCGCGGTATTTT | CASSVGVTARYF
TRBJ2-6 | . | . | TRBV7-9 | TGTGCCAGCAGCTTAGCCGGGACCCAGGGCTTCGGGCCACTGACTTTC | CASSLAGTQGFGPLTF
TRBJ1-3 | . | . | TRBV24-1 | TGTGCCACTAGAGAGGAGGGAGCCGACTCTGGAAACACAATATATTTT | CATREEGADSGNTIYF
TRBJ1-1 | . | . | TRBV15 | TGTGCCACCAGCAGGGGGACGGGGAACACTGAAGCTTTCTTT | CATSRGTGNTEAFF